This T cell receptor (beta chain) comes out of a study of T cell responses to AZD1222 COVID-19 vaccine. Across the study: It was second doses at about 4 or about 12 weeks that were pooled.

This clone was found a few times. No antigen is known for it. Produced via immunoSEQ multiplex PCR; TCRdb's table is partial and in-frame only. The sample lists 120,000 or so clones, roughly 84% occurring once. General study points: Targets within unmutated variant regions were reportedly found for nearly half of spike-specific TCRs. The donors showed a predominance of white British ancestry and of females, with possible underestimation of clonal diversity.

V lost 0 bases, J lost 5 bases, and 3 bases stayed unmatched. The CDR3 totals 14 residues. Germline lookup yields CDR1 LGHDT and CDR2 YNNKEL (reference sequence). This clonotype was sampled from an adult in good health. V and J are TRBV3-1 (or the pseudogene TRBV3-2) and TRBJ1-2; the match to TRBD1 covers 7 bases. The sequences come from peripheral blood, collected on day 0 of AZD1222 vaccination. The CDR3 spells CASSQETGNYGYTF. In DNA, the CDR3 is TGTGCCAGCAGCCAAGAGACAGGGAATTATGGCTACACCTTC.